This T cell receptor (beta chain) is from a study of blood T cell repertoires in COVID-19. Study details: COVID-19 samples collected from the United States, Italy and Spain covered acute and convalescent phases. T cells, B-cell-depleted T cells, or PBMCs supplied cDNA or gDNA.

Original data processing: The assay estimated nucleated cells by amplifying reference gene primers. Method: immunoSEQ multiplex PCR; TCRdb's copy keeps in-frame clones and lacks some. V and J calls and clone size are copied from that table; D and trimming were computed from the DNA. Among roughly 120,000 clones listed, about nine tenths were seen once. The V end was cut by 2 bases, the J end by 7 bases, with 2 bases between. The CDR3 runs 11 residues. The sequence derives from a human donor in a cohort sampled during active COVID-19. Sequences were obtained from peripheral blood. This chain connects TRBV12-3 or TRBV12-4 to TRBJ2-2; D uncertain. This CDR3 reads CASSLLGELFF. In nucleotides, the CDR3 is TGTGCCAGCAGTTTACTCGGGGAGCTGTTTTTT.